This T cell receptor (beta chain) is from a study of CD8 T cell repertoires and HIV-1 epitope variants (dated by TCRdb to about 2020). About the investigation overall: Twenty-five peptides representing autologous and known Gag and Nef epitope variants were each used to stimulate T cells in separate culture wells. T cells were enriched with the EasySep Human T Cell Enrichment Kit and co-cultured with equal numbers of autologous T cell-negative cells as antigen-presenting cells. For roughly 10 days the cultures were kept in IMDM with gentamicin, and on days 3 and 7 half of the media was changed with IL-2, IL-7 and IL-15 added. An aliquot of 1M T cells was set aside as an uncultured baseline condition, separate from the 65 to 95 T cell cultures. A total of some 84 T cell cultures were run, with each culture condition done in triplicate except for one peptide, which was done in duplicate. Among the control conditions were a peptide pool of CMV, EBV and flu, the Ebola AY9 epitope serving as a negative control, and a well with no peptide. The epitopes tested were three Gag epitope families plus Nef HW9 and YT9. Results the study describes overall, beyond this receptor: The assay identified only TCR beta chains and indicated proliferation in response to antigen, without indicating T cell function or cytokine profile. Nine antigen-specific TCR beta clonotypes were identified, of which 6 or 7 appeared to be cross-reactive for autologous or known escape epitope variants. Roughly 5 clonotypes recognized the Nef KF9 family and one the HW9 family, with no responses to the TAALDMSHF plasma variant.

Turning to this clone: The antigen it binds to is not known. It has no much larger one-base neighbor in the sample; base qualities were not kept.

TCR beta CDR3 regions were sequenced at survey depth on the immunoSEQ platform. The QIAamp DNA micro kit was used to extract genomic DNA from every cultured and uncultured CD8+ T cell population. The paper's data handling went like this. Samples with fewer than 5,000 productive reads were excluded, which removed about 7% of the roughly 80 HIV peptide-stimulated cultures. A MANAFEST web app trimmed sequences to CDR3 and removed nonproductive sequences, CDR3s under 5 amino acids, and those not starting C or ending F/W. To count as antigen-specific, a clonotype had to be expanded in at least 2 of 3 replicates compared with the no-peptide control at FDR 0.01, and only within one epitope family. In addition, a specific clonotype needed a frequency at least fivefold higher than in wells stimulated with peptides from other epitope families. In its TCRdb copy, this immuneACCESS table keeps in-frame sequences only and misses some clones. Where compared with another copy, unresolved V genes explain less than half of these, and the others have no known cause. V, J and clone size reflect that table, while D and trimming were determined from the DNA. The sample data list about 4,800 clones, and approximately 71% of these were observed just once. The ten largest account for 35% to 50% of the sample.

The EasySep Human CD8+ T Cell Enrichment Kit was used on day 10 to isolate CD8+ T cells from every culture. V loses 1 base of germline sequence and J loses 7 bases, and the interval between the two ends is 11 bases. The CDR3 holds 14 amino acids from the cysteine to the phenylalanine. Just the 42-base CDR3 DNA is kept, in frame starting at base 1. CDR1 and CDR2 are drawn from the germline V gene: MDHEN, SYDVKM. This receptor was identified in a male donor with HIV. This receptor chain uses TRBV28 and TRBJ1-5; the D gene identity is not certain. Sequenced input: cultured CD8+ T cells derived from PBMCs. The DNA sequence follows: TGTGCCAGCAGTTTATTTGCTTTGACACAGCCCCAGCATTTT. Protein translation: CASSLFALTQPQHF.